The clone carrying this TCR beta chain was seen more than once but under ten times. Trimming cost V 1 base and J 6 bases; bases outside gene matches: 8. Germline V gene data show CDR1 as SQVTM and CDR2 as ANQGSEA. This CDR3 spans 14 amino acids. Each sorted subset replicate got 200 ng genomic DNA, roughly 30,000 genomes. In the original workflow: Because ImmunoSEQ provided only junction sequences with no quality scores, the filtering differed. Clones were read by immunoSEQ multiplex PCR, and TCRdb kept only the in-frame ones, dropping some. That table supplies the V and J calls and clone size; D and trimming were determined from the DNA. There are around 940,000 clones in the sample; over 60% occur only once, and around 1.5% lies in the top ten. The source of the sample is a study of shared clonotypes between healthy human individuals.

The chain couples TRBV29-1 to TRBJ1-2, with 7 bases identical to TRBD1. The TCR sequence derives from a man aged 18-30 years in good health. The sample was memory CD4+ T cells sorted from blood. Subset defined: CD45RA-negative fraction. CDR3: CSVEGQGKGDGYTF. The CDR3 region has the DNA TGCAGCGTTGAAGGACAGGGAAAGGGTGATGGCTACACCTTC. The variable domain in full, completed from reference TRBV29-1 and TRBJ1-2, reads SAVISQKPSRDICQRGTSLTIQCQVDSQVTMMFWYRQQPGQSLTLIATANQGSEATYESGFVIDKFPISRPNLTFSTLTVSNMSPEDSSIYLCSVEGQGKGDGYTFGSGTRLTVV.